The 27 T cell receptor beta chains below come from one sample, sequenced in a study of T cells after yellow fever vaccination. In TCRdb, the 5' RACE reads were re-called with MiXCR into one record per CDR3 protein. The sample lists tens of thousands of distinct CDR3 sequences, approximately 8% occurring once. This sample comprised CD8+ T cells sorted from PBMCs, obtained 15 days after the yellow fever booster vaccination. The origin of the receptors is a man between 25 and 39 years old who received the YFV17D yellow fever vaccine.

V usage is TRBV30 and J usage is TRBJ2-1; TRBD2 aligns across 14 bases. With 2 bases clipped from V and 6 bases from J, the junction kept 6 bases outside the gene matches. The CDR3 runs to 16 residues. Germline V lookup: CDR1 GTSNPN, CDR2 SVGIG (reference sequence). Here the CDR3 DNA reads TGTGCCTGGAGTTTGGGACTAGCGGGAGACGGCAATGAGCAGTTCTTC. This codes for CAWSLGLAGDGNEQFF.

The sample holds many counts of this clonotype. The chain links TRBV6-5 to TRBJ2-1; D is possibly TRBD1 or TRBD2 (6 bases each). CDR1 is MNHEY, CDR2 SVGAGI, per germline. This CDR3 is built from 23 residues. Trimming removed 6 bases from V and 8 bases from J, with 44 bases in between. In DNA, the CDR3 is TGTGCCAGCAGCCCGCTTACAGGGAGACTAGACGGATATGGGCTATTGGTTACCGATGAGCAGTTCTTC. Translated: CASSPLTGRLDGYGLLVTDEQFF.

This clonotype was counted at least ten times. This sequence joins TRBV4-3 and TRBJ2-7; D perhaps matches TRBD2 (6 bases). Trimming removed 0 bases at V and 0 bases at J, with 12 bases between. The CDR3 loop spans 16 amino acids. Germline lookup yields CDR1 LGHNA and CDR2 YSLEER. The CDR3 nucleotides read TGCGCCAGCAGCCAAGAATGGGGACTCAACTCCTACGAGCAGTACTTC. It encodes CASSQEWGLNSYEQYF.

This clonotype was counted many times. The chain couples TRBV7-8 to TRBJ1-1; 7 nucleotides line up with TRBD1. Germline CDR1 is SGHVS and CDR2 is FQNEAQ. The CDR3 totals 16 residues. With 1 base clipped from V and 2 bases from J, the junction kept 7 bases outside the gene matches. CDR3 sequence reads: CASSLGVGQINTEAFF. CDR3 sequence (DNA): TGTGCCAGCAGCTTAGGAGTGGGACAGATAAACACTGAAGCTTTCTTT.

This clonotype was observed many times. V is TRBV29-1 and J is TRBJ2-1, with a tentative D call TRBD2 (6 bases). Looked up from germline, CDR1 is SQVTM and CDR2 is ANQGSEA. This CDR3 region has 11 residues. Trimming left V 7 bases short and J 10 bases short, with 14 bases between. CDR3 in DNA: TGCAGCGGGAGGGCGGAATGGGAGCAGTTCTTC. It specifies CSGRAEWEQFF.

This clonotype was observed many times. This chain connects TRBV11-1 to TRBJ2-1, with D possibly matching TRBD2 (5 bases). V was shortened by 5 bases and J by 5 bases, with 16 bases between the two germline ends. CDR3 length: 15 residues. Germline assignment: CDR1 SGHAT and CDR2 FQDESV (reference sequence). The CDR3 sequence: CASSPWEIEDNEQFF. The CDR3 DNA sequence: TGTGCCAGCAGCCCCTGGGAGATAGAAGACAATGAGCAGTTCTTC.

This clonotype was counted once. CDR3 in amino acids: CASSPPGGAIYGYTF. CDR3 nucleotide sequence: TGTGCCAGCAGTCCCCCGGGGGGGGCGATCTATGGCTACACCTTC. V is TRBV27 and J is TRBJ1-2; D is possibly TRBD1 (6 bases). Trimming pared 5 bases from V and 4 bases from J, leaving 17 bases between. Looked up from germline, CDR1 is MNHEY and CDR2 is SMNVEV (reference sequence). The CDR3 length is 15 residues.

The CDR3 DNA follows: TGTGCCAGCAGCTTAAGTGGGGCTTACACTGAAGCTTTCTTT. It yields the protein CASSLSGAYTEAFF. J is TRBJ1-1 and V is TRBV13; D is possibly TRBD1 (5 bases). Trimming shortened V by 2 bases and J by 3 bases, and 10 bases separated the two germline ends. The CDR3 contains 14 residues. The V gene's germline CDR1 is PRHDT and CDR2 FYEKMQ (reference sequence).

At least ten counts were recorded for this clonotype. V and J are TRBV27 and TRBJ2-1; D is unresolved. V lost 0 bases and J lost 7, with 7 bases in between. Germline-derived CDR1 and CDR2 are MNHEY and SMNVEV (reference sequence). This CDR3 has 13 residues. The CDR3 is CASSLSGVNEQFF. The CDR3 nucleotides are TGTGCCAGCAGTTTATCGGGCGTGAATGAGCAGTTCTTC.

This clonotype was seen many times. V and J are TRBV12-3 or TRBV12-4 and TRBJ1-1; no clear D. The CDR3 is 11 residues long. V lost 3 bases and J 7 bases, leaving 6 bases between the germline ends. This CDR3 is CASSFGLEAFF. The DNA for the CDR3 is TGTGCCAGCAGTTTCGGTCTTGAAGCTTTCTTT.

This clonotype was detected many times. The gene calls are TRBV12-3 or TRBV12-4 and TRBJ2-5, with unresolved D. This CDR3 region has 12 residues. V was cut by 2 bases and J by 2 bases, with 3 bases left in between. The CDR3 bases are TGTGCCAGCAGTTTATCGCAAGAGACCCAGTACTTC. Its protein product is CASSLSQETQYF.

This clonotype has a count of ten or more. CDR3 residues: CASSFDLNEQFF. The CDR3 coding sequence is TGTGCCAGCAGCTTCGACCTCAATGAGCAGTTCTTC. The rearrangement uses TRBV2 and TRBJ2-1, with unresolved D. Germline CDR1 SNHLY, CDR2 FYNNEI. With 6 bases removed from V and 6 bases from J, the gap between germline ends came to 9 bases. The CDR3 runs to 12 residues.

This clonotype has ten or more counts. The chain employs TRBV25-1 and TRBJ2-7; the D gene is possibly TRBD1 (6 bases). The CDR3 runs 15 residues. Between the trimmed V and J ends, which lost 3 bases and 2 bases, there was a span of 14 bases. CDR1 MGHDK and CDR2 SYGVNS come from the germline V gene. The CDR3 region is CASSDLLGQPYEQYF. For the CDR3, the DNA is TGTGCCAGCAGTGACCTTCTCGGACAGCCCTACGAGCAGTACTTC.

This clonotype has a count of ten or more. This chain uses TRBV20-1 with TRBJ2-7, with D possibly being TRBD1 or TRBD2 (7 bases each). CDR1 is DFQATT, CDR2 SNEGSKA, per germline (reference sequence). The CDR3 runs to 13 residues. V shed 5 bases and J shed 5 bases, with 16 bases lying between them. In nucleotides, the CDR3 is TGCAGTGCTCGTCCCAGGGGGGGCCACGAGCAGTACTTC. Its translation is CSARPRGGHEQYF.

This clonotype was seen at least ten times. J is TRBJ2-3 and V is TRBV4-3; 9 nucleotides line up with TRBD1. Trimming took 3 bases from V and 6 from J; bases not matched to a gene: 7. CDR3 size: 15 residues. From germline, CDR1 is LGHNA and CDR2 YSLEER. The CDR3 DNA reads as TGCGCCAGCAGCCAGTGGACAGGGGAAAGGGATACGCAGTATTTT. Protein sequence: CASSQWTGERDTQYF.

This clonotype was counted ten times or more. V usage is TRBV5-1 and J usage is TRBJ2-7; tentatively, D is TRBD1 (6 bases). Trimming shortened V by 3 bases and J by 3 bases, and 10 bases separated the two germline ends. The CDR3 is 13 residues long. Germline V lookup: CDR1 SGHRS, CDR2 YFSETQ. This CDR3 reads CASSWDTLYEQYF. DNA for the CDR3: TGCGCCAGCAGCTGGGACACCCTCTACGAGCAGTACTTC.

This clonotype was seen many times. This chain joins TRBV7-6 and TRBJ2-1; the match to TRBD2 covers 9 bases. Germline lookup yields CDR1 SGHVS and CDR2 FNYEAQ. V shed 2 bases, J shed 0 bases, and the junction held 5 bases outside the gene matches. There are 17 residues in the CDR3. The CDR3 region is CASSLTAGGSSYNEQFF. The CDR3 DNA reads TGTGCCAGCAGCTTAACAGCGGGAGGAAGCTCCTACAATGAGCAGTTCTTC.

This clonotype was counted ten times or more. The chain joins TRBV4-3 to TRBJ1-5, with 8 bases that match TRBD1. J gave up 3 bases and V 4 bases, and 14 bases lay outside the gene matches. There are 18 residues in the CDR3. Per the germline V gene, CDR1 is LGHNA and CDR2 is YSLEER. The CDR3 protein is CASSPGPGGQGPNQPQHF. In DNA form, the CDR3 reads TGCGCCAGCAGCCCAGGACCCGGAGGACAGGGCCCCAATCAGCCCCAGCATTTT.

This clonotype was seen many times. The gene calls are TRBV7-8 and TRBJ2-6; 11 bases map to TRBD1. CDR1 is SGHVS, CDR2 FQNEAQ, per germline. Trimming took 3 bases from V and 4 from J; bases not matched to a gene: 11. The CDR3 runs 19 residues. This CDR3 reads CASSFRTGGSLGGANVLTF. The DNA for the CDR3 is TGTGCCAGCAGCTTCAGGACAGGGGGCTCGCTGGGCGGGGCCAACGTCCTGACTTTC.

This clonotype was seen many times. This sequence joins TRBV29-1 and TRBJ2-7; D gene uncertain. Deletions cut 3 bases from V and 6 bases from J, with 15 bases between. CDR3 length: 13 amino acids. Germline V lookup: CDR1 SQVTM, CDR2 ANQGSEA. The CDR3 sequence: CSVEVRLGGEQYF. The DNA for the CDR3 is TGCAGCGTTGAGGTCAGGCTGGGCGGCGAGCAGTACTTC.

In this sample, this clonotype turned up many times. The rearrangement uses TRBV20-1 and TRBJ2-7; 11 nucleotides match TRBD1. V trimming: 6 bases; J trimming: 2 bases; junction bases outside the gene matches: 12. CDR1 and CDR2 from the germline V gene are DFQATT and SNEGSKA (reference sequence). The CDR3 loop spans 16 amino acids. The CDR3 reads CSANPGQGGFAYEQYF. The CDR3 region has the DNA TGCAGTGCGAATCCGGGACAGGGGGGTTTCGCCTACGAGCAGTACTTC.

There are many counts of this clonotype. The chain uses TRBV6-2 or TRBV6-3 and TRBJ2-7; a weak D match, TRBD1 (6 bases). The V gene lost 9 bases and the J gene lost 5 bases, with 11 bases spanning the gap. CDR3 size: 11 residues. The germline V gene has CDR1 MNHEY and CDR2 SVGEGT. The CDR3 spells CASETGNEQYF. DNA of the CDR3: TGTGCCAGTGAAACAGGGAACGAGCAGTACTTC.

This clonotype was counted many times. The V gene is TRBV7-8, the J gene TRBJ2-7, with D unresolved. In germline, CDR1 is SGHVS, CDR2 FQNEAQ. V lost 4 bases, J lost 2 bases, and 12 bases lay in between. This CDR3 is 14 amino acids long. CDR3 sequence reads: CASSYSGPAYEQYF. CDR3 coding DNA: TGTGCCAGCAGCTACTCCGGACCGGCCTACGAGCAGTACTTC.

At least ten counts were recorded for this clonotype. The chain carries TRBV5-1 and TRBJ2-7; 9 bases map to TRBD1. Germline V lookup: CDR1 SGHRS, CDR2 YFSETQ. Trimming cost V 3 bases and J 6 bases; bases outside gene matches: 13. The CDR3 length is 16 residues. CDR3 in amino acids: CASSSYGTGLFGEQYF. The CDR3 bases are TGCGCCAGCAGCTCCTACGGGACAGGGTTGTTCGGCGAGCAGTACTTC.

This clonotype has ten or more counts. The genes are TRBV5-6 and TRBJ1-6, with a possible D match to TRBD1 (5 bases). CDR3 length: 15 residues. Trimming pared 7 bases from V and 5 bases from J, leaving 16 bases between. Germline V lookup: CDR1 SGHDT, CDR2 YYEEEE. In nucleotides, the CDR3 is TGTGCCAGCCCCCGTCGGGGCAGAAATAATTCACCCCTCCACTTT. Encoded protein: CASPRRGRNNSPLHF.

This clonotype was detected many times. J is TRBJ2-1 and V is TRBV25-1; 12 nucleotides agree with TRBD2. The ends lost 6 bases at V and 4 bases at J; junction bases unmatched: 13. Per the germline V gene, CDR1 is MGHDK and CDR2 is SYGVNS. The CDR3 sequence is 18 residues long. CDR3 sequence reads: CASSDMASGRAGYNEQFF. The DNA for the CDR3 is TGTGCCAGCAGCGATATGGCTAGCGGGAGGGCCGGGTACAATGAGCAGTTCTTC.

This clonotype was seen many times. The rearrangement joins TRBV5-6 to TRBJ2-3, with 8 positions matching TRBD1. Germline values: CDR1 SGHDT, CDR2 YYEEEE. J gave up 3 bases and V 2 bases, and 8 bases lay outside the gene matches. This CDR3 has 16 residues. The CDR3 nucleotides are TGTGCCAGCAGCTTTTACCTCGGACAGGGAACAGATACGCAGTATTTT. Protein product: CASSFYLGQGTDTQYF.